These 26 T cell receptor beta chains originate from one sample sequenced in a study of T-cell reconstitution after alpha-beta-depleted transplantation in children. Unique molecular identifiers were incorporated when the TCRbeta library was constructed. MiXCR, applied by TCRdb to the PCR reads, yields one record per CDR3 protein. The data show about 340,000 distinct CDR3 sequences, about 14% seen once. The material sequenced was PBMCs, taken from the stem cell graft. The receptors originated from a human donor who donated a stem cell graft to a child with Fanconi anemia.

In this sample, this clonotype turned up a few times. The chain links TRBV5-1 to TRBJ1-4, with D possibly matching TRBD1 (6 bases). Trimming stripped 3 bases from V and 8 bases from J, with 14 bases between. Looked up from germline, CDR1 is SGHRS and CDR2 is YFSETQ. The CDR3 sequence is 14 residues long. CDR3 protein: CASSSQGVDEKLFF. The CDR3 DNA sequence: TGCGCCAGCAGCTCACAGGGAGTGGACGAAAAACTGTTTTTT.

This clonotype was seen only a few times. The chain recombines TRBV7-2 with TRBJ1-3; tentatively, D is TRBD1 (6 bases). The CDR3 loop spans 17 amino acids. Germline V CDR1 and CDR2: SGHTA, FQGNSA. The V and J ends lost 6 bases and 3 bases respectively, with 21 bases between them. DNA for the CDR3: TGTGCCAGCAGTCACCCACAGGGTATTGAATATGGAAACACCATATATTTT. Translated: CASSHPQGIEYGNTIYF.

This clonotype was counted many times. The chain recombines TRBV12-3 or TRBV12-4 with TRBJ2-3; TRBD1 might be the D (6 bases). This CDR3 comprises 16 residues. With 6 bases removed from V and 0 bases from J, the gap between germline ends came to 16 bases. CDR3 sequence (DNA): TGTGCCAGCAGACCGGGACAAGGCCTTAGCACAGATACGCAGTATTTT. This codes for CASRPGQGLSTDTQYF.

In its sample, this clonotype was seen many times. CDR3 nucleotide sequence: TGTGCCATCAGTGATAGGACAGAGAAAAATGAGCAGTTCTTC. Residues: CAISDRTEKNEQFF. V usage is TRBV10-3 and J usage is TRBJ2-1; maybe TRBD1 (6 bases). CDR1 and CDR2 from the germline V gene are ENHRY and SYGVKD. The CDR3 consists of 14 residues. The V gene lost 3 bases and the J gene lost 7 bases, with 13 bases spanning the gap.

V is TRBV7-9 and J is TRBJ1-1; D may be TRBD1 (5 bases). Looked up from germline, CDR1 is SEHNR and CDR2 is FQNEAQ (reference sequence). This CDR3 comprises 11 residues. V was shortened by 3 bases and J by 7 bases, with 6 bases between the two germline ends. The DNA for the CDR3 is TGTGCCAGCAGCTTTGACAGTGAAGCTTTCTTT. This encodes CASSFDSEAFF. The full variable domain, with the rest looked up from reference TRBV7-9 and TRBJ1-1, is DTGVSQNPRHKITKRGQNVTFRCDPISEHNRLYWYRQTLGQGPEFLTYFQNEAQLEKSRLLSDRFSAERPKGSFSTLEIQRTEQGDSAMYLCASSFDSEAFFGQGTRLTVV.

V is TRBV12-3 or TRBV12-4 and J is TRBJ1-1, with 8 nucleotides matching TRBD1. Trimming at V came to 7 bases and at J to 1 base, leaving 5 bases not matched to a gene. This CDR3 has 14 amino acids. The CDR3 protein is CASIRGRGNTEAFF. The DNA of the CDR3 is TGTGCCAGCATCAGGGGGCGAGGGAACACTGAAGCTTTCTTT.

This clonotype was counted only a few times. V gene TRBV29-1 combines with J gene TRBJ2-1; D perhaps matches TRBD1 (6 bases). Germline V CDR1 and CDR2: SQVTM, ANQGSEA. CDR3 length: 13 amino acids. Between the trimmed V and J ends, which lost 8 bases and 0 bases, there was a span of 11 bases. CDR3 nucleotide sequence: TGCAGCATACAGGGTAACTCCTACAATGAGCAGTTCTTC. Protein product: CSIQGNSYNEQFF.

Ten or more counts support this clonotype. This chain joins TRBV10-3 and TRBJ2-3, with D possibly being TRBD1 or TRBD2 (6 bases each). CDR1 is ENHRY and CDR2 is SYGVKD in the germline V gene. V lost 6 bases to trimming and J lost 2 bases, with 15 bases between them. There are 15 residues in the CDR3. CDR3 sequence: CAIRIGGTFTDTQYF. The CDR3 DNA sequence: TGTGCCATCAGAATAGGGGGGACATTCACAGATACGCAGTATTTT.

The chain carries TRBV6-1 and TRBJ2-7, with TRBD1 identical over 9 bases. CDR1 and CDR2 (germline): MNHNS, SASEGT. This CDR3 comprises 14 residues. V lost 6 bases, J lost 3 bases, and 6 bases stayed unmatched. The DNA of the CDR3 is TGTGCCAGCAGAAGGACAGGGGACGACTACGAGCAGTACTTC. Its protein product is CASRRTGDDYEQYF.

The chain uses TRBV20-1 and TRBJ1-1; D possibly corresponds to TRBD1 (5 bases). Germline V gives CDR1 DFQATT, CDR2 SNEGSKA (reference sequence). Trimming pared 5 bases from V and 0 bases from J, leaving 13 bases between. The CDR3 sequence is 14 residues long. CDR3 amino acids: CSAQRGGMNTEAFF. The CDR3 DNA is TGCAGTGCTCAGCGCGGGGGAATGAACACTGAAGCTTTCTTT.

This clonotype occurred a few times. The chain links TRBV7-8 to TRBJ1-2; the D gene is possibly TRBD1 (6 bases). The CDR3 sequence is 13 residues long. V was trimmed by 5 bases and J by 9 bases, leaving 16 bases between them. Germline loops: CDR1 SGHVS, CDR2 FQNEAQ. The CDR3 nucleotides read TGTGCCAGCAGCCTTTATACAGGGATAAGCTACACCTTC. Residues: CASSLYTGISYTF. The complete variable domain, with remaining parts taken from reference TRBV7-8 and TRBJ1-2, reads GAGVSQSPRYKVAKRGQDVALRCDPISGHVSLFWYQQALGQGPEFLTYFQNEAQLDKSGLPSDRFFAERPEGSVSTLKIQRTQQEDSAVYLCASSLYTGISYTFGSGTRLTVV.

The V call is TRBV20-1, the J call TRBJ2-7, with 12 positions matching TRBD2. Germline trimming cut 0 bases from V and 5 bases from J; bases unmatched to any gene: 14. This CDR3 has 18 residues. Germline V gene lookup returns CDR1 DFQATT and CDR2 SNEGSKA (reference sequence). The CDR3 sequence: CSARDWASGGAVRHEQYF. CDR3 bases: TGCAGTGCTAGAGATTGGGCTAGCGGGGGGGCCGTGCGCCACGAGCAGTACTTC.

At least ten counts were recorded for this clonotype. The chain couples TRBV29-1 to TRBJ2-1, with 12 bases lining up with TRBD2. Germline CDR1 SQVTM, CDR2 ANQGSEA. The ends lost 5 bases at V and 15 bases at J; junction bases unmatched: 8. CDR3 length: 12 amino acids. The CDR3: CSVSTSGGYGFF. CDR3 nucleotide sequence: TGCAGCGTTTCGACTAGCGGGGGCTATGGGTTCTTC.

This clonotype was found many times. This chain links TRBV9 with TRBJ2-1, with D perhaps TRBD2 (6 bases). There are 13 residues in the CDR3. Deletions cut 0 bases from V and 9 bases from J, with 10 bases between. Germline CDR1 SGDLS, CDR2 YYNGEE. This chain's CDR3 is CASSVVGGIEQFF. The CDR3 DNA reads TGTGCCAGCAGCGTAGTTGGGGGGATTGAGCAGTTCTTC.

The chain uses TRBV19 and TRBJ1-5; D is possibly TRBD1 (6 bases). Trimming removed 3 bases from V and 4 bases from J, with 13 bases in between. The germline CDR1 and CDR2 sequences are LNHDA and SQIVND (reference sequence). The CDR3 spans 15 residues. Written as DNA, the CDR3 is TGTGCCAGTAGTATCAACGGACAGTTTAATCAGCCCCAGCATTTT. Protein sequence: CASSINGQFNQPQHF.

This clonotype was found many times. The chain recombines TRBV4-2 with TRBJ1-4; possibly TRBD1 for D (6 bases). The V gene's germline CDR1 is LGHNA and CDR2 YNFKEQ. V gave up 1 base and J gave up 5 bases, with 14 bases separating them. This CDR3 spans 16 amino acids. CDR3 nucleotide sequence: TGTGCCAGCAGCCAAGTCACAGGACAGCGAAATGAAAAACTGTTTTTT. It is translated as CASSQVTGQRNEKLFF.

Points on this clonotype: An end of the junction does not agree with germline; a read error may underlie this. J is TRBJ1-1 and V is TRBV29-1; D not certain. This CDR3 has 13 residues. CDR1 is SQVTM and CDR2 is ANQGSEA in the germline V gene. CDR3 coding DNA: TGCAGCGCTGAACGGGATGGGAACACTGAAGCTTTCTTT. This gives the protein CSAERDGNTEAFF.

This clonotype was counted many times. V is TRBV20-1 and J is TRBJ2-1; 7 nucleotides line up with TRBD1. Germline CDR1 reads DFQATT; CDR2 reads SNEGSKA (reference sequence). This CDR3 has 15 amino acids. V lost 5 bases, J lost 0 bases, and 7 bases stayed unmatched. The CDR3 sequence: CSAYDRVRSYNEQFF. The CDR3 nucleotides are TGCAGTGCTTACGACAGGGTTCGCTCCTACAATGAGCAGTTCTTC.

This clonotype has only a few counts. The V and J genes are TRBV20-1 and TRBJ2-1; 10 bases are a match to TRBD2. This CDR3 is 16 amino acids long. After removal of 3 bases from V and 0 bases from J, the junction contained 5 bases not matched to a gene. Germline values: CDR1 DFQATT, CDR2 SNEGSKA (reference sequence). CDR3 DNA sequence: TGCAGTGCTAGGTCTTCTAGCGGGAGCTCCTACAATGAGCAGTTCTTC. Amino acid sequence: CSARSSSGSSYNEQFF.

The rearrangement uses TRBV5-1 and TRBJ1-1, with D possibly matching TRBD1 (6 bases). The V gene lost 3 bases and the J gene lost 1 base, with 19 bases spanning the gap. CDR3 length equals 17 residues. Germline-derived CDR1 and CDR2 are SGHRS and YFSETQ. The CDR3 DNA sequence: TGCGCCAGCAGCTCCCTGCTCCGACAGGCCGGGAACACTGAAGCTTTCTTT. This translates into CASSSLLRQAGNTEAFF.

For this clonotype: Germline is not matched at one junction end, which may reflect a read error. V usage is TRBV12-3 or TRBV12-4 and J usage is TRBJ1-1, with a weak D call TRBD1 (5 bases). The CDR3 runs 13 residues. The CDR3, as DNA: TGTGCCGGCAGTGGGGGACGGAACACTGAAGCTTTCTTT. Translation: CAGSGGRNTEAFF.

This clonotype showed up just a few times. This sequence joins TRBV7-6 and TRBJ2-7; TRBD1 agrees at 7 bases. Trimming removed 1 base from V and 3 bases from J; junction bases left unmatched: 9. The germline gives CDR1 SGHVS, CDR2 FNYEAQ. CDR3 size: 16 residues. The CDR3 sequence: CASSLGSGTDIYEQYF. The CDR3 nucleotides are TGTGCCAGCAGCTTAGGATCTGGGACAGATATCTACGAGCAGTACTTC. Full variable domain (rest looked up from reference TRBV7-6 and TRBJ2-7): GAGVSQSPRYKVTKRGQDVALRCDPISGHVSLYWYRQALGQGPEFLTYFNYEAQQDKSGLPNDRFSAERPEGSISTLTIQRTEQRDSAMYRCASSLGSGTDIYEQYFGPGTRLTVT.

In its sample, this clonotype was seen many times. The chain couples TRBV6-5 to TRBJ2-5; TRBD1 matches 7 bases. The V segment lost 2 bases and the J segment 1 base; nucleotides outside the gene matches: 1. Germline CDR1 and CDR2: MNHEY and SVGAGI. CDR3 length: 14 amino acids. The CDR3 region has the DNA TGTGCCAGCAGTTACCGGGACAGCCAAGAGACCCAGTACTTC. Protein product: CASSYRDSQETQYF.

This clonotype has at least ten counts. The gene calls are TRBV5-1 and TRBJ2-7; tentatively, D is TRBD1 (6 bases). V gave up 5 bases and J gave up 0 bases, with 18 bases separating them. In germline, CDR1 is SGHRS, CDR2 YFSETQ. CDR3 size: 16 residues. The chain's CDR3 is CASSLGTFVTSYEQYF. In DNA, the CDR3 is TGCGCCAGCAGTTTAGGGACATTCGTAACCTCCTACGAGCAGTACTTC.

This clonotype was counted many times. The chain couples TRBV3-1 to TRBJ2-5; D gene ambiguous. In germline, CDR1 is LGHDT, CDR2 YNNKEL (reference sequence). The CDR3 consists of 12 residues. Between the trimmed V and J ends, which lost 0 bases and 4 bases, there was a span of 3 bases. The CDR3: CASSQDLETQYF. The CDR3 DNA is TGTGCCAGCAGCCAAGACCTAGAGACCCAGTACTTC.

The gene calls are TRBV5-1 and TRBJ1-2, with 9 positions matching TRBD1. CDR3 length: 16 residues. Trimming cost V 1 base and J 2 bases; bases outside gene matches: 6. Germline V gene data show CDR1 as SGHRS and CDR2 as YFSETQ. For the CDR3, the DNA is TGCGCCAGCAGCTTGATACAGGGGGCGCGCAACTATGGCTACACCTTC. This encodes CASSLIQGARNYGYTF.